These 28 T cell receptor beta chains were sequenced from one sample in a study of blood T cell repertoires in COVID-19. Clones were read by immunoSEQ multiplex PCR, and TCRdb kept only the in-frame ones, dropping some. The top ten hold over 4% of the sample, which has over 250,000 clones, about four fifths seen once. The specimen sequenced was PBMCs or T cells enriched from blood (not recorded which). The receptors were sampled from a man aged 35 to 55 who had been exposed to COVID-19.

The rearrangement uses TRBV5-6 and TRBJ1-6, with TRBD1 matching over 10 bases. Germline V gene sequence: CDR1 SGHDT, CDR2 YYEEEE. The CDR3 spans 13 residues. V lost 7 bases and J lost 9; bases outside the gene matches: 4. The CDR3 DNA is TGTGCCAGCGGGACAGGGGTGGTTTCACCCCTCCACTTT. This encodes CASGTGVVSPLHF. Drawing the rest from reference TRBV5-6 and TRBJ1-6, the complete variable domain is DAGVTQSPTHLIKTRGQQVTLRCSPKSGHDTVSWYQQALGQGPQFIFQYYEEEERQRGNFPDRFSGHQFPNYSSELNVNALLLGDSALYLCASGTGVVSPLHFGNGTRLTVT.

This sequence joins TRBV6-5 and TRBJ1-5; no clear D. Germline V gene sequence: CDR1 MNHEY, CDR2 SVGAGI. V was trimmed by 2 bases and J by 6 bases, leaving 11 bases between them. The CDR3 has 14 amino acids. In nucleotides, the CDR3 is TGTGCCAGCAGTTACCGGGATAAGGGTCAGCCCCAGCATTTT. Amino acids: CASSYRDKGQPQHF.

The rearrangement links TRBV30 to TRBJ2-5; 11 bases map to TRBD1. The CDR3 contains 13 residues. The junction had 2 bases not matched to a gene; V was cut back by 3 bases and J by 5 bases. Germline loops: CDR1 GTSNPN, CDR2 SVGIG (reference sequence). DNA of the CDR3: TGTGCCTGGAGCCGGGACAGGGGGGAGACCCAGTACTTC. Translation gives CAWSRDRGETQYF.

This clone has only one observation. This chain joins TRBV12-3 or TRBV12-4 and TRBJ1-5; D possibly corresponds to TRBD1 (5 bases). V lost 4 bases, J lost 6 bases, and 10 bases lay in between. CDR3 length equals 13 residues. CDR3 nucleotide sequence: TGTGCCAGCAGTTCCGGGGGTGGTCAGCCCCAGCATTTT. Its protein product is CASSSGGGQPQHF.

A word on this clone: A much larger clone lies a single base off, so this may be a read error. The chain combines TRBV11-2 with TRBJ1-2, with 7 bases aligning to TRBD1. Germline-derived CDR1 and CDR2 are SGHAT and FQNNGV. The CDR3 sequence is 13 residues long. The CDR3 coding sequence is TGTGCCAGCAACTTAGATCCGGGACAGAGCTACACCTTC. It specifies CASNLDPGQSYTF.

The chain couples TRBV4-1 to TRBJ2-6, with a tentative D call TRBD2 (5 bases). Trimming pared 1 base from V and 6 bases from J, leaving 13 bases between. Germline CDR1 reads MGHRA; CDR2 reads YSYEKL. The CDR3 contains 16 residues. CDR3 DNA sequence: TGCGCCAGCAGCCAAGCTCGGGGAGTAGAGGCCAACGTCCTGACTTTC. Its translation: CASSQARGVEANVLTF.

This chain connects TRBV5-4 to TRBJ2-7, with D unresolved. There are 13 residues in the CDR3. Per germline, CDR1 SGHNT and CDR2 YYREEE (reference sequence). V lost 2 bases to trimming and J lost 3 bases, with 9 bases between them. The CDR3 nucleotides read TGTGCCAGCAGCTTCCAGCTAGACTACGAGCAGTACTTC. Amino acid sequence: CASSFQLDYEQYF.

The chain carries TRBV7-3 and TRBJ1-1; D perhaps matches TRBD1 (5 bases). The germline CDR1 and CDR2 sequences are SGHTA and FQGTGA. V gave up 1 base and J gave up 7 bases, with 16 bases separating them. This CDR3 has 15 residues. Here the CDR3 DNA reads TGTGCCAGCAGCTTAAAGAACAGGAGCTTCCTTGAAGCTTTCTTT. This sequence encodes CASSLKNRSFLEAFF.

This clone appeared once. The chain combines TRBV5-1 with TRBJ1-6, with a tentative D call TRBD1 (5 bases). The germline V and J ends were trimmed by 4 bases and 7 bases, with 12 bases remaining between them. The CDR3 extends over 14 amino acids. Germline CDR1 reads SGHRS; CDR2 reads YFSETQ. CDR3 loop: CASSPGQENSPLHF. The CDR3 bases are TGCGCCAGCAGCCCCGGACAAGAAAATTCACCCCTCCACTTT.

CDR3 residues: CASSVVPWDRGTYGYTF. DNA of the CDR3: TGTGCCAGCAGCGTAGTACCCTGGGACAGGGGAACCTATGGCTACACCTTC. The chain joins TRBV9 to TRBJ1-2, with 10 bases lining up with TRBD1. The CDR3 totals 17 residues. Germline values: CDR1 SGDLS, CDR2 YYNGEE. The junction had 9 bases not matched to a gene; V was cut back by 0 bases and J by 4 bases. Together with reference TRBV9 and TRBJ1-2, the CDR3 gives the full variable domain: DSGVTQTPKHLITATGQRVTLRCSPRSGDLSVYWYQQSLDQGLQFLIQYYNGEERAKGNILERFSAQQFPDLHSELNLSSLELGDSALYFCASSVVPWDRGTYGYTFGSGTRLTVV.

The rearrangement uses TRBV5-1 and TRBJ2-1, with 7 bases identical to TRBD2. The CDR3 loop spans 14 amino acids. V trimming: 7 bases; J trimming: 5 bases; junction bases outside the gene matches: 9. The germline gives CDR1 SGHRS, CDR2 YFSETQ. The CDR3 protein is CASARDYTNNEQFF. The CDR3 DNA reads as TGCGCCAGCGCCCGGGACTACACAAACAATGAGCAGTTCTTC.

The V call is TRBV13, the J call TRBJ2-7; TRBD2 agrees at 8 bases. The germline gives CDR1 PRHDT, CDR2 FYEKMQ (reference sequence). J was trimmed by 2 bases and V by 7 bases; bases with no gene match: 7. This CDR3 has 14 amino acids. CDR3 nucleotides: TGTGCCAGCACCCGTCCCGGGGGGGCCTACGAGCAGTACTTC. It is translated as CASTRPGGAYEQYF.

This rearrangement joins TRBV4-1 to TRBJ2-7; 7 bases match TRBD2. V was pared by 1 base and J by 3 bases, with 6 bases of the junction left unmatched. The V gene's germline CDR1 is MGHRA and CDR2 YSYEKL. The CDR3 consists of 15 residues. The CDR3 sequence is CASSQGGGSIYEQYF. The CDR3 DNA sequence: TGCGCCAGCAGCCAAGGGGGCGGGAGTATCTACGAGCAGTACTTC.

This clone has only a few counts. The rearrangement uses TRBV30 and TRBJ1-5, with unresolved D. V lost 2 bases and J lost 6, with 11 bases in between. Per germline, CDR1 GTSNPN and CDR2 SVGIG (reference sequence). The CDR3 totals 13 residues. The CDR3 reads CAWSKQSGQPQHF. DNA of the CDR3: TGTGCCTGGAGTAAACAGAGTGGTCAGCCCCAGCATTTT. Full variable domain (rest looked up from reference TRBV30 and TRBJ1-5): SQTIHQWPATLVQPVGSPLSLECTVEGTSNPNLYWYRQAAGRGLQLLFYSVGIGQISSEVPQNLSASRPQDRQFILSSKKLLLSDSGFYLCAWSKQSGQPQHFGDGTRLSIL.

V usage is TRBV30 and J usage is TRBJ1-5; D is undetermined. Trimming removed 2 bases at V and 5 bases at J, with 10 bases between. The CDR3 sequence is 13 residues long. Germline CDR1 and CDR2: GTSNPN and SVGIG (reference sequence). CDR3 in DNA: TGTGCCTGGAGTTCCCGGGGATATCAGCCCCAGCATTTT. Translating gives CAWSSRGYQPQHF.

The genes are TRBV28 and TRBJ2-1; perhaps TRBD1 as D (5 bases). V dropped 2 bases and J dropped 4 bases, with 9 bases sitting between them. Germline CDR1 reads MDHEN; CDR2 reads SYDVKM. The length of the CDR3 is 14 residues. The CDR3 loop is CASSLGDRYNEQFF. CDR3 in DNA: TGTGCCAGCAGTTTAGGAGACAGATACAATGAGCAGTTCTTC.

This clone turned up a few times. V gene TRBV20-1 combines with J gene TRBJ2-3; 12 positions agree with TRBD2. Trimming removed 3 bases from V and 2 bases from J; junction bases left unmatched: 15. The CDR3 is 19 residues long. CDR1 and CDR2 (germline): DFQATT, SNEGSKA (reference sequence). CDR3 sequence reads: CSASSTLAGGWGNTDTQYF. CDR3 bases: TGCAGTGCTAGTTCCACTCTAGCGGGAGGGTGGGGGAACACAGATACGCAGTATTTT.

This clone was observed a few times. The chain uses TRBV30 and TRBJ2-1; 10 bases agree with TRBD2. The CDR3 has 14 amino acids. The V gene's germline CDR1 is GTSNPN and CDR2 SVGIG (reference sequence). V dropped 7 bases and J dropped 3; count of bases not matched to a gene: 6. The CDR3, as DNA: TGTGCCTACGCCCTAGCGGGAGTCTACAATGAGCAGTTCTTC. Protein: CAYALAGVYNEQFF.

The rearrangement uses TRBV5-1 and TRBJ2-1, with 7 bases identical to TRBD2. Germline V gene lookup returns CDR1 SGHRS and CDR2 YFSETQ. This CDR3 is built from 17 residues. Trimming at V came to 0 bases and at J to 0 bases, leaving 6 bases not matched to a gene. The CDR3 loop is CASSLVTGTISYNEQFF. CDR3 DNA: TGCGCCAGCAGCTTGGTTACCGGGACTATCTCCTACAATGAGCAGTTCTTC.

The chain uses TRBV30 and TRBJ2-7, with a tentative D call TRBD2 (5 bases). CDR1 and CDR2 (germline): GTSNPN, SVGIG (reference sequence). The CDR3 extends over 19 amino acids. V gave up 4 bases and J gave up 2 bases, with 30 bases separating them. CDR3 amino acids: CAWKGSRGRMLSQTYEQYF. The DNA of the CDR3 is TGTGCCTGGAAAGGGAGTAGAGGCAGGATGCTCTCTCAAACCTACGAGCAGTACTTC.

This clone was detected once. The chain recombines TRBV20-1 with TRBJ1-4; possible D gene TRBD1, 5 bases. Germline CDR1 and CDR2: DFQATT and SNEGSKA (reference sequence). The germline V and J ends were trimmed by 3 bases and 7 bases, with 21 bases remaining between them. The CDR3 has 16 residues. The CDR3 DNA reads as TGCAGTGCTAGTAGCCCCCGTGGAGGGGCCCGTGAAAAACTGTTTTTT. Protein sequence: CSASSPRGGAREKLFF.

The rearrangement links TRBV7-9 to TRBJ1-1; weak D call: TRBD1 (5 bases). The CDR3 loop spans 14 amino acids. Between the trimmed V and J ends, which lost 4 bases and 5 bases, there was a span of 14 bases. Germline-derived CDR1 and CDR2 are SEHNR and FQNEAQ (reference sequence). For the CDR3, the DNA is TGTGCCAGCAGCTCAGGGAGCGGGGGGACTGAAGCTTTCTTT. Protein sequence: CASSSGSGGTEAFF.

CDR3 residues: CASSLGDSPLHF. The DNA for the CDR3 is TGTGCCAGCAGCTTAGGGGATTCACCCCTCCACTTT. The gene calls are TRBV5-6 and TRBJ1-6; D may be TRBD1 (5 bases). Trimming cost V 2 bases and J 8 bases, with 5 bases left between them. Germline CDR1 and CDR2: SGHDT and YYEEEE. This CDR3 is built from 12 residues. Looking up the rest from reference TRBV5-6 and TRBJ1-6 gives the full variable domain: DAGVTQSPTHLIKTRGQQVTLRCSPKSGHDTVSWYQQALGQGPQFIFQYYEEEERQRGNFPDRFSGHQFPNYSSELNVNALLLGDSALYLCASSLGDSPLHFGNGTRLTVT.

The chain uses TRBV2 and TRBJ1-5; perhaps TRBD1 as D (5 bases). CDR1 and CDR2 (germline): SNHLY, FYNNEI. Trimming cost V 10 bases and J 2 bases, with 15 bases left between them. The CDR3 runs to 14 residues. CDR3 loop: CATAGQTGNQPQHF. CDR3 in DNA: TGTGCCACCGCAGGGCAGACGGGCAATCAGCCCCAGCATTTT.

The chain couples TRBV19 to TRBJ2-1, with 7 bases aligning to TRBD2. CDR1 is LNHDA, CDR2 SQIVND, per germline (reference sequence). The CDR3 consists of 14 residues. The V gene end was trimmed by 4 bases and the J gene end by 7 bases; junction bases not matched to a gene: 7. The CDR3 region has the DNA TGTGCCAGTAGTAGAGGCGGGAGTTGGAATGAGCAGTTCTTC. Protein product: CASSRGGSWNEQFF.

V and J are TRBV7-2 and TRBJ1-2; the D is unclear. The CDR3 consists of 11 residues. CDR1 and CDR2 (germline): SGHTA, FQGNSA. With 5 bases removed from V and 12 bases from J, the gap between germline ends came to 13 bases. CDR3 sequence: CASSVSRANTF. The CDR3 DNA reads TGTGCCAGCAGCGTGTCTAGAGCAAACACCTTC.

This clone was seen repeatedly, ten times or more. This CDR3 is CASSIGLGGYEQYF. CDR3 nucleotide sequence: TGTGCCAGTAGTATAGGTTTAGGGGGCTACGAGCAGTACTTC. The chain carries TRBV19 and TRBJ2-7, with a possible D match to TRBD1 (6 bases). The CDR3 is 14 amino acids. Between the trimmed V and J ends, which lost 1 base and 3 bases, there was a span of 10 bases. Per the germline V gene, CDR1 is LNHDA and CDR2 is SQIVND (reference sequence).

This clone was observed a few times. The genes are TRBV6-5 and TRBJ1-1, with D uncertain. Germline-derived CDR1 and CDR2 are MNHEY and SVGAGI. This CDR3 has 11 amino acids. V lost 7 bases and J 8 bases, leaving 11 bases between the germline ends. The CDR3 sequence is CASKSAAEAFF. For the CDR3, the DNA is TGTGCCAGCAAAAGCGCAGCAGAAGCTTTCTTT.